This TCR beta chain was captured by sequencing in a study of cytomegalovirus exposure and HLA in healthy donors. Overall study findings and caveats: Per published reports, the classifier diagnosed cytomegalovirus status with high specificity and sensitivity. The dataset shows that most TCR sequences were rare, while some public TCRs occurred in many donors. In vitro testing confirmed a few CMV-associated chains as specific for CMV antigens. The study flagged approximately 180 TCR beta chains as cytomegalovirus-associated.

This CDR3 is 15 amino acids long. V gave up 0 bases and J gave up 8 bases, with 14 bases separating them. Per the germline V gene, CDR1 is SGDLS and CDR2 is YYNGEE. On this clone: The antigen is unknown.

The protocol was immunoSEQ multiplex PCR, while the TCRdb copy is restricted to in-frame clones and leaves out a portion. This table holds some 170,000 clones, 85% found once. The receptor was isolated from a man younger than 40 in good health and CMV-seropositive. The specimen was PBMCs. This rearrangement joins TRBV9 to TRBJ2-2; weak D call: TRBD1 (6 bases). CDR3 protein: CASSVAVTGKGELFF. The CDR3 coding sequence is TGTGCCAGCAGCGTAGCTGTAACAGGGAAGGGGGAGCTGTTTTTT.